One sample yielded the 16 T cell receptor beta chains listed below, sequenced in a study of T cell responses to AZD1222 COVID-19 vaccine. The repertoire was sequenced with immunoSEQ multiplex PCR; TCRdb's copy has only in-frame clones and lacks some. Here the sample spans 250,000 to 300,000 clones, roughly 93% being singletons. The material sequenced was peripheral blood, taken 28 days after the second AZD1222 dose. Source of these receptors: an adult who received the AZD1222 COVID-19 vaccine.

The rearrangement links TRBV12-3 or TRBV12-4 to TRBJ1-1; D remains ambiguous. The germline V and J ends were trimmed by 7 bases and 4 bases, with 13 bases remaining between them. This CDR3 spans 13 amino acids. The CDR3 nucleotides read TGTGCCAGCACCCCCGGACTGGTCACTGAAGCTTTCTTT. This codes for CASTPGLVTEAFF.

V usage is TRBV18 and J usage is TRBJ1-1; 7 bases match TRBD1. V gave up 4 bases and J gave up 4 bases; unmatched junction bases: 0. CDR1 is KGHSH, CDR2 LQKENI, per germline. The CDR3 has 12 amino acids. This chain's CDR3 is CASSQGATEAFF. In DNA form, the CDR3 reads TGTGCCAGCTCACAGGGGGCCACTGAAGCTTTCTTT.

The genes are TRBV24-1 and TRBJ2-2; a possible D gene is TRBD2 (6 bases). The CDR3 is 14 amino acids. Germline V gene data show CDR1 as KGHDR and CDR2 as SFDVKD. V lost 5 bases to trimming and J lost 8 bases, with 14 bases between them. CDR3 nucleotides: TGTGCCACCAGTGGGCAGGGAGGAACAGGGGAGCTGTTTTTT. Protein product: CATSGQGGTGELFF.

The chain uses TRBV5-1 and TRBJ2-6; 9 nucleotides line up with TRBD1. Germline CDR1 and CDR2: SGHRS and YFSETQ. The junction had 8 bases not matched to a gene; V was cut back by 4 bases and J by 0 bases. The CDR3 loop spans 18 amino acids. CDR3 nucleotides: TGCGCCAGCAGCGACCCGGGACAGGGTCTCTCTGGGGCCAACGTCCTGACTTTC. Translating gives CASSDPGQGLSGANVLTF.

This clone is a singleton in its sample. The V and J genes are TRBV29-1 and TRBJ2-7; D is possibly TRBD1 or TRBD2 (5 bases each). Germline lookup yields CDR1 SQVTM and CDR2 ANQGSEA. The length of the CDR3 is 14 residues. Trimming cost V 1 base and J 4 bases, with 14 bases left between them. CDR3 DNA: TGCAGCGTTGAAGGGAAAAGTGGGGGTTACGAGCAGTACTTC. Its protein product is CSVEGKSGGYEQYF.

Worth noting for this clone: This CDR3 is also generated by other DNA sequences in the sample. This chain joins TRBV20-1 and TRBJ2-7; no firm D call. The V end was cut by 3 bases, the J end by 1 base, with 4 bases between. The CDR3 extends over 11 amino acids. CDR1 and CDR2 from the germline V gene are DFQATT and SNEGSKA (reference sequence). CDR3 coding DNA: TGCAGTGCTAGGGTTTCCTACGAGCAGTACTTC. Residues: CSARVSYEQYF.

The gene calls are TRBV7-3 and TRBJ1-6; D call uncertain. The germline V and J ends were trimmed by 2 bases and 7 bases, with 6 bases remaining between them. This CDR3 region has 13 residues. CDR1 and CDR2 from the germline V gene are SGHTA and FQGTGA. CDR3 bases: TGTGCCAGCAGCTTATCGAGAAATTCACCCCTCCACTTT. It is translated as CASSLSRNSPLHF.

The chain couples TRBV5-4 to TRBJ1-2; possible D gene TRBD1, 5 bases. The CDR3 is 18 residues long. Germline loops: CDR1 SGHNT, CDR2 YYREEE (reference sequence). Trimming left V 0 bases short and J 10 bases short, with 28 bases between. The CDR3 reads CASSLDVVSRDPSSVYTF. The CDR3 DNA reads TGTGCCAGCAGCTTGGATGTGGTATCTAGGGACCCCTCCTCTGTCTACACCTTC.

The chain has TRBV5-6 and TRBJ1-2, with TRBD1 as a possible D gene (6 bases). The CDR3 is made up of 14 amino acids. Germline V gene sequence: CDR1 SGHDT, CDR2 YYEEEE. The V end lost 5 bases, the J end lost 4 bases, and 15 bases lay between the germline ends. CDR3 bases: TGTGCCAGCAGGGAGGGGGTTAATGGCTATGGCTACACCTTC. Translation: CASREGVNGYGYTF.

The chain recombines TRBV5-5 with TRBJ1-5; TRBD1 agrees at 8 bases. Germline trimming cut 2 bases from V and 6 bases from J; bases unmatched to any gene: 4. The germline V gene has CDR1 SGHKS and CDR2 YYEKEE (reference sequence). The CDR3 covers 14 residues. The DNA for the CDR3 is TGTGCCAGCAGCTTTGGACAGGGTCTTCAGCCCCAGCATTTT. Protein sequence: CASSFGQGLQPQHF.

J is TRBJ2-2 and V is TRBV3-1 (or the pseudogene TRBV3-2); 7 nucleotides match TRBD2. This CDR3 is built from 15 residues. CDR1 and CDR2 from the germline V gene are LGHDT and YNNKEL (reference sequence). After removal of 0 bases from V and 7 bases from J, the junction contained 5 bases not matched to a gene. This CDR3 reads CASSQDLRTSGELFF. Here the CDR3 DNA reads TGTGCCAGCAGCCAAGATCTCCGGACTAGCGGGGAGCTGTTTTTT.

The CDR3 bases are TGTGCCAGCAGTCAACTAGCGGGGACTGAGACCCAGTACTTC. It is translated as CASSQLAGTETQYF. V gene TRBV27 combines with J gene TRBJ2-5; TRBD2 aligns across 10 bases. After removal of 5 bases from V and 5 bases from J, the junction contained 5 bases not matched to a gene. The CDR3 length is 14 residues. The germline gives CDR1 MNHEY, CDR2 SMNVEV (reference sequence).

In this sample, this clone turned up a few times. This rearrangement joins TRBV7-8 to TRBJ1-5, with no clear D. The CDR3 has 17 residues. V was shortened by 1 base and J by 0 bases, with 13 bases between the two germline ends. Per germline, CDR1 SGHVS and CDR2 FQNEAQ. This CDR3 is CASSLVSGTLSNQPQHF. CDR3 nucleotide sequence: TGTGCCAGCAGCTTAGTTTCGGGAACACTTAGCAATCAGCCCCAGCATTTT.

The V gene is TRBV28, the J gene TRBJ1-5; D not certain. Between the trimmed V and J ends, which lost 11 bases and 1 base, there was a span of 12 bases. There are 13 residues in the CDR3. Germline CDR1 is MDHEN and CDR2 is SYDVKM. The CDR3: CAHRAGSNQPQHF. The CDR3 DNA is TGTGCCCACCGGGCTGGGAGCAATCAGCCCCAGCATTTT.

V usage is TRBV14 and J usage is TRBJ2-7; D perhaps matches TRBD1 (5 bases). The CDR3 sequence is 15 residues long. The V and J ends lost 4 bases and 2 bases respectively, with 15 bases between them. Germline values: CDR1 SGHDN, CDR2 FVKESK. CDR3 DNA sequence: TGTGCCAGCAGCCTCCGGCAGGGTCCGCCCTACGAGCAGTACTTC. It yields the protein CASSLRQGPPYEQYF.

V usage is TRBV5-5 and J usage is TRBJ2-4; TRBD1 might be the D (5 bases). Germline V CDR1 and CDR2: SGHKS, YYEKEE (reference sequence). This CDR3 has 14 amino acids. Trimming pared 2 bases from V and 5 bases from J, leaving 11 bases between. CDR3 nucleotide sequence: TGTGCCAGCAGCTTCGGCGACAGACAAAACATTCAGTACTTC. This sequence encodes CASSFGDRQNIQYF.